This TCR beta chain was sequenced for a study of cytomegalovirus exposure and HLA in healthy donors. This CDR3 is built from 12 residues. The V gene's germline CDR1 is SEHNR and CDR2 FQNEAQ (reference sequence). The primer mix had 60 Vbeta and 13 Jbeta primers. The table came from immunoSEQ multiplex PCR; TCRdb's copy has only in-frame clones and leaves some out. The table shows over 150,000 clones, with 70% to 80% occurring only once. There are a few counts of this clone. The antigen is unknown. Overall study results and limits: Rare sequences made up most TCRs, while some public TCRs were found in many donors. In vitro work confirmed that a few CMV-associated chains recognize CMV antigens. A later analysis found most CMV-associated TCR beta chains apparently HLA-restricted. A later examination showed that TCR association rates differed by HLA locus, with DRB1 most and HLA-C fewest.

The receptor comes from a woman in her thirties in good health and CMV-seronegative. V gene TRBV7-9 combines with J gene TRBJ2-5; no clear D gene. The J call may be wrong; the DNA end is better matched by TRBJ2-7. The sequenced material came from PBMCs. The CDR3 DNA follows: TGTGCCAGCAGCTATTCGATCTACGAGCAGTACTTC. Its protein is CASSYSIYEQYF.